Presented here are 14 T cell receptor beta chains from one specimen sequenced in a study of T cells after yellow fever vaccination. In TCRdb, the 5' RACE reads were re-called with MiXCR into one record per CDR3 protein. In the table there are over 150,000 distinct CDR3 sequences, approximately 6% of which are singletons. The sample was CD4+ T cells sorted from PBMCs, taken on the day of the first yellow fever vaccination. All receptors derive from a man aged 18 to 29 who received the YFV17D yellow fever vaccine.

J is TRBJ1-5 and V is TRBV6-1, with D unresolved. CDR1 is MNHNS and CDR2 is SASEGT in the germline V gene. V shed 1 base and J shed 1 base, with 5 bases lying between them. The CDR3 spans 14 residues. The CDR3 loop is CASSEVLSNQPQHF. In nucleotides, the CDR3 is TGTGCCAGCAGTGAAGTTCTGAGCAATCAGCCCCAGCATTTT.

In this sample, this clonotype turned up many times. The chain is built from TRBV12-3 or TRBV12-4 and TRBJ2-2, with D hard to call. With 3 bases removed from V and 6 bases from J, the gap between germline ends came to 11 bases. CDR3 length: 14 residues. The CDR3 loop is CASSFIEVAGELFF. CDR3 coding DNA: TGTGCCAGCAGTTTCATTGAGGTGGCCGGGGAGCTGTTTTTT.

This clonotype was found many times. The chain uses TRBV12-3 or TRBV12-4 and TRBJ2-3; maybe TRBD2 (6 bases). Trimming took off 3 bases at V and 1 base at J, with 11 bases between the two ends. The CDR3 contains 15 residues. The CDR3: CASSFLEGRTDTQYF. Here the CDR3 DNA reads TGTGCCAGCAGTTTTTTGGAGGGACGCACAGATACGCAGTATTTT.

This clonotype was picked up many times. This chain connects TRBV4-1 to TRBJ1-2; TRBD1 is a possible D gene (5 bases). The CDR3 totals 14 residues. The germline V and J ends were trimmed by 1 base and 8 bases, with 14 bases remaining between them. Germline V lookup: CDR1 MGHRA, CDR2 YSYEKL. The CDR3 region is CASSQVSGLGGYTF. In DNA form, the CDR3 reads TGCGCCAGCAGCCAAGTTTCAGGGCTGGGCGGCTACACCTTC.

This clonotype was detected only a few times. The J gene is TRBJ2-6, the V gene TRBV5-1; D assignment may be TRBD1 or TRBD2 (5 bases each). Germline CDR1 and CDR2: SGHRS and YFSETQ. V shed 3 bases and J shed 4 bases, with 23 bases lying between them. The CDR3 has 19 amino acids. The CDR3 region is CASSSTGTGITPGANVLTF. CDR3 DNA sequence: TGCGCCAGCAGCTCAACCGGGACGGGAATTACTCCGGGGGCCAACGTCCTGACTTTC.

This clonotype was observed a handful of times. This chain links TRBV20-1 with TRBJ2-3; D unclear. Looked up from germline, CDR1 is DFQATT and CDR2 is SNEGSKA (reference sequence). The CDR3 sequence is 13 residues long. Trimming removed 4 bases at V and 0 bases at J, with 8 bases between. The CDR3, as DNA: TGCAGTGCTACCCAGTCTAGCACAGATACGCAGTATTTT. This translates into CSATQSSTDTQYF.

The table lists this clonotype with many counts. The chain couples TRBV6-5 to TRBJ1-3, with 9 bases fitting TRBD1. Germline CDR1 reads MNHEY; CDR2 reads SVGAGI. The ends lost 3 bases at V and 4 bases at J; junction bases unmatched: 7. The CDR3 is made up of 16 amino acids. The CDR3 sequence: CASSYEQGAYGNTIYF. Here the CDR3 DNA reads TGTGCCAGCAGTTATGAACAGGGGGCCTACGGAAACACCATATATTTT.

The chain carries TRBV6-5 and TRBJ1-3, with D possibly TRBD1 on 5 matching bases. Trimming shortened V by 8 bases and J by 8 bases, and 13 bases separated the two germline ends. Germline CDR1 and CDR2: MNHEY and SVGAGI. The CDR3 runs to 12 residues. The CDR3 coding sequence is TGTGCCAGCGGCAATTGGGGCGACACCATATATTTT. Translating gives CASGNWGDTIYF.

This clonotype has more than one count but fewer than ten. This chain uses TRBV12-3 or TRBV12-4 with TRBJ2-7; 7 nucleotides agree with TRBD2. With V trimmed by 6 bases and J by 3 bases, 8 bases remained unmatched. This CDR3 has 14 residues. The CDR3 region is CASSSRTGGYEQYF. The CDR3 DNA follows: TGTGCCAGCAGCTCCCGGACGGGGGGCTACGAGCAGTACTTC.

The chain carries TRBV4-2 and TRBJ2-7; possibly TRBD1 for D (6 bases). Trimming left V 4 bases short and J 2 bases short, with 12 bases between. CDR1 and CDR2 from the germline V gene are LGHNA and YNFKEQ. The CDR3 has 14 amino acids. The CDR3 DNA reads TGTGCCAGCAGCCCTATGACAGGTACCTACGAGCAGTACTTC. Translating gives CASSPMTGTYEQYF.

A few counts support this clonotype. Here the CDR3 DNA reads TGTGCCAGCAGCTTTCGGACAGGGGACAATGAGCAGTTCTTC. It codes for CASSFRTGDNEQFF. The chain links TRBV7-2 to TRBJ2-1; 9 bases are a match to TRBD1. The germline gives CDR1 SGHTA, CDR2 FQGNSA. The J segment lost 5 bases and the V segment lost 3 bases, leaving 2 bases of the junction unmatched. There are 14 residues in the CDR3.

This clonotype was observed many times. The chain joins TRBV12-3 or TRBV12-4 to TRBJ2-2; 9 bases map to TRBD2. The CDR3 runs to 17 residues. Trimming at V came to 3 bases and at J to 5 bases, leaving 10 bases not matched to a gene. The CDR3 DNA follows: TGTGCCAGCAGTTTGTTTAGCGGGGGCCCCGTTACCGGGGAGCTGTTTTTT. This codes for CASSLFSGGPVTGELFF.

The sample holds many counts of this clonotype. The chain carries TRBV2 and TRBJ1-2, with 7 bases matching TRBD1. Germline values: CDR1 SNHLY, CDR2 FYNNEI. This CDR3 has 13 residues. Germline trimming cut 4 bases from V and 6 bases from J; bases unmatched to any gene: 5. CDR3 sequence (DNA): TGTGCCAGCAGTGTCGACAGGGAGGATGGCTACACCTTC. This translates into CASSVDREDGYTF.

The chain combines TRBV7-2 with TRBJ2-7; 13 nucleotides align to TRBD2. Trimming at V came to 3 bases and at J to 2 bases, leaving 4 bases not matched to a gene. The CDR3 is 16 amino acids. The V gene's germline CDR1 is SGHTA and CDR2 FQGNSA. CDR3 nucleotide sequence: TGTGCCAGCAGCTTTTTACTAGCGGGGGGGGCCTACGAGCAGTACTTC. It is translated as CASSFLLAGGAYEQYF. The full variable domain, with the rest looked up from reference TRBV7-2 and TRBJ2-7, is GAGVSQSPSNKVTEKGKDVELRCDPISGHTALYWYRQSLGQGLEFLIYFQGNSAPDKSGLPSDRFSAERTGGSVSTLTIQRTQQEDSAVYLCASSFLLAGGAYEQYFGPGTRLTVT.